The 11 T cell receptor beta chains below all came from one sample that was sequenced in a study of T cell repertoires in cytomegalovirus infection. TCRdb redid the calling of the reads with MiXCR, one entry per CDR3 protein. Of fewer than 850,000 distinct CDR3 sequences in the sample, 25% to 30% were seen once. These receptors are not linked to any known antigen. The sequenced sample was cultured CD8+ T cells from PBMCs, obtained from culture after CMV antigen stimulation. The source of these receptors is a human donor in good health (CMV status not recorded). Some clones in this sample may be carry-over from other donors' samples.

The chain links TRBV4-2 to TRBJ1-2; D is possibly TRBD1 (6 bases). Germline CDR1 is LGHNA and CDR2 is YNFKEQ. There are 15 residues in the CDR3. Trimming removed 3 bases at V and 4 bases at J, with 15 bases between. This CDR3 reads CASSQGRGGSYGYTF. CDR3 coding DNA: TGTGCCAGCAGCCAGGGGCGGGGGGGCAGCTATGGCTACACCTTC.

The V and J genes are TRBV20-1 and TRBJ1-5; 9 bases agree with TRBD1. Germline V lookup: CDR1 DFQATT, CDR2 SNEGSKA (reference sequence). V gave up 5 bases and J gave up 2 bases; unmatched junction bases: 7. This CDR3 region has 15 residues. CDR3 coding DNA: TGCAGTGCTCGGGACAGGGAGGACGGCAATCAGCCCCAGCATTTT. It translates to CSARDREDGNQPQHF.

The chain has TRBV19 and TRBJ1-2; D not certain. In germline, CDR1 is LNHDA, CDR2 SQIVND (reference sequence). CDR3 length equals 15 residues. Deletions cut 8 bases from V and 6 bases from J, with 22 bases between. CDR3 loop: CASAYELGNLDGYTF. In nucleotides, the CDR3 is TGTGCCAGTGCATACGAACTGGGGAATCTCGATGGCTACACCTTC.

There are a few counts of this clonotype. The chain uses TRBV19 and TRBJ1-1; D not certain. V lost 5 bases to trimming and J lost 3 bases, with 4 bases between them. Germline loops: CDR1 LNHDA, CDR2 SQIVND (reference sequence). The CDR3 spans 11 residues. CDR3 sequence (DNA): TGTGCCAGTAGTTGGTACACTGAAGCTTTCTTT. Its protein is CASSWYTEAFF.

V usage is TRBV11-1 and J usage is TRBJ2-2; 12 bases match TRBD2. The J segment lost 3 bases and the V segment lost 1 base, leaving 3 bases of the junction unmatched. The CDR3 runs to 17 residues. Germline CDR1 and CDR2: SGHAT and FQDESV (reference sequence). This chain's CDR3 is CASSLVGTSGYTGELFF. CDR3 nucleotides: TGTGCCAGCAGCTTAGTGGGGACTAGCGGGTACACCGGGGAGCTGTTTTTT.

CDR3 loop: CASSYSGGRKTQYF. CDR3 sequence (DNA): TGTGCCAGCAGTTACTCCGGGGGGCGGAAGACCCAGTACTTC. The chain has TRBV6-5 and TRBJ2-5; D may be TRBD2 (7 bases). Trimming removed 0 bases from V and 6 bases from J, with 11 bases in between. Per the germline V gene, CDR1 is MNHEY and CDR2 is SVGAGI. The CDR3 sequence is 14 residues long.

The gene calls are TRBV9 and TRBJ2-1, with TRBD2 as a possible D gene (6 bases). This CDR3 has 13 residues. Germline CDR1 SGDLS, CDR2 YYNGEE. Trimming left V 7 bases short and J 3 bases short, with 11 bases between. The CDR3 region has the DNA TGTGCCAGCGAGGGCGGGGTCTACAATGAGCAGTTCTTC. This codes for CASEGGVYNEQFF.

This clonotype was detected only a few times. The rearrangement uses TRBV6-1 and TRBJ2-1, with TRBD1 matching 7 bases. Germline V gene data show CDR1 as MNHNS and CDR2 as SASEGT. The CDR3 runs to 13 residues. V shed 7 bases and J 8 bases; nucleotides not matched to a gene: 8. The CDR3 DNA reads as TGTGCCAGCACCTCGGACAGGTTCGATGAGCAGTTCTTC. Protein sequence: CASTSDRFDEQFF.

The gene calls are TRBV2 and TRBJ1-2; 8 bases align to TRBD1. Germline values: CDR1 SNHLY, CDR2 FYNNEI. V lost 6 bases and J lost 5; bases outside the gene matches: 2. The CDR3 consists of 12 residues. The CDR3 loop reads CASRTGAYGYTF. The CDR3 DNA reads as TGTGCCAGCAGGACAGGGGCTTATGGCTACACCTTC.

At least ten counts were recorded for this clonotype. J is TRBJ2-3 and V is TRBV6-5; TRBD1 aligns across 9 bases. V shed 2 bases and J 7 bases; nucleotides not matched to a gene: 4. This CDR3 has 14 residues. CDR1 and CDR2 from the germline V gene are MNHEY and SVGAGI. The CDR3, as DNA: TGTGCCAGCAGTTACGGGGGGACAGGGAATACGCAGTATTTT. Its protein is CASSYGGTGNTQYF.

This clonotype has a handful of counts. The chain joins TRBV6-6 to TRBJ1-1; perhaps TRBD1 as D (6 bases). The CDR3 is 15 amino acids. V gave up 9 bases and J gave up 2 bases, with 19 bases separating them. Germline V gives CDR1 MNHNY, CDR2 SVGAGI (reference sequence). Here the CDR3 reads CASRILGGGNTEAFF. In DNA, the CDR3 is TGTGCCAGTCGAATCTTAGGAGGGGGAAACACTGAAGCTTTCTTT.